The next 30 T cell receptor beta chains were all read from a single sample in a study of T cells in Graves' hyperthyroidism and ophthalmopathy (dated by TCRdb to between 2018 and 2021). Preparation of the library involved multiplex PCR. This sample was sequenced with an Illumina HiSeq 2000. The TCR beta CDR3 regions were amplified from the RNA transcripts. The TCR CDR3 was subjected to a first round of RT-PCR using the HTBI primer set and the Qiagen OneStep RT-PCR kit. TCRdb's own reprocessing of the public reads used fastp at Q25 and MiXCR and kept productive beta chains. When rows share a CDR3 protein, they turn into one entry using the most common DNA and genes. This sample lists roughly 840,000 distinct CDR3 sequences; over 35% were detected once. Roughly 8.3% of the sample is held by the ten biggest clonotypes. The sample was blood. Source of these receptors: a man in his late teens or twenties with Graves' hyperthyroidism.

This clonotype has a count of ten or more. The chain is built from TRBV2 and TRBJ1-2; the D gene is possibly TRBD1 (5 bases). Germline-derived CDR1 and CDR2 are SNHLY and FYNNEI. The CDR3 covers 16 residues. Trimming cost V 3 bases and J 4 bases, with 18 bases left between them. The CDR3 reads CASSDSPTGRRYGYTF. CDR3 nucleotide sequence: TGTGCCAGCAGTGATTCCCCCACAGGACGACGCTATGGCTACACCTTC.

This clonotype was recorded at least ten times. The CDR3 protein is CSARPSGQGYGYTF. In DNA form, the CDR3 reads TGCAGTGCTAGACCTTCTGGCCAGGGGTATGGCTACACCTTC. The chain couples TRBV20-1 to TRBJ1-2; perhaps TRBD1 as D (6 bases). The length of the CDR3 is 14 residues. CDR1 DFQATT and CDR2 SNEGSKA come from the germline V gene (reference sequence). V dropped 2 bases and J dropped 5 bases, with 15 bases sitting between them.

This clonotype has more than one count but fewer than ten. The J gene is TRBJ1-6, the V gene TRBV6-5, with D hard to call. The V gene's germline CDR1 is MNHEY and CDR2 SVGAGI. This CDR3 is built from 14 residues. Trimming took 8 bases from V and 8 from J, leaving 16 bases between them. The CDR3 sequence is CASSPPSRDSPLHF. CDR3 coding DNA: TGTGCCAGCTCACCACCGAGTCGGGATTCACCCCTCCACTTT.

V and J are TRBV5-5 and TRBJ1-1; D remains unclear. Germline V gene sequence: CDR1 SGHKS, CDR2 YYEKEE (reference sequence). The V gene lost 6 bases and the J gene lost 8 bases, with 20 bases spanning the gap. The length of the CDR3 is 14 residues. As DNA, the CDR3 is TGTGCCAGCACCACTAGGGATATAGCCGGGGAAGCTTTCTTT. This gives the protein CASTTRDIAGEAFF.

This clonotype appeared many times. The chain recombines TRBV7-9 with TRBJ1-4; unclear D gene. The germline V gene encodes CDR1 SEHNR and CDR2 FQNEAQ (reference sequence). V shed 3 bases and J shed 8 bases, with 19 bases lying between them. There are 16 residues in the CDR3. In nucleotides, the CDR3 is TGTGCCAGCAGCTTGGGCGAGTTTGCGGTGGAAGAAAAACTGTTTTTT. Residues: CASSLGEFAVEEKLFF.

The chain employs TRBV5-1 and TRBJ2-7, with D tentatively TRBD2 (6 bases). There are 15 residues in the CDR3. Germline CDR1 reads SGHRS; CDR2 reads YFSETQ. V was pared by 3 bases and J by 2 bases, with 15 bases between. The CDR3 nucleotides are TGCGCCAGCAGCTGGGCTCCGGGAGCGACCTACGAGCAGTACTTC. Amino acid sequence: CASSWAPGATYEQYF.

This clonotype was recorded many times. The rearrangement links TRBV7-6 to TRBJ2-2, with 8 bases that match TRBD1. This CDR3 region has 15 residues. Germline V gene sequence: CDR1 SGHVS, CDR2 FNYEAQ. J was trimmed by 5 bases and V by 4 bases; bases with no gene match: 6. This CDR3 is CASSSWTGRTGELFF. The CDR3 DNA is TGTGCCAGCAGCTCCTGGACAGGGCGAACCGGGGAGCTGTTTTTT.

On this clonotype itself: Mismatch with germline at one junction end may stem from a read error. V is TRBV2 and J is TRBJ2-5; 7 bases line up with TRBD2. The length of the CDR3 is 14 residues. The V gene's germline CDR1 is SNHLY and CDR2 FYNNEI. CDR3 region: CASTPGRPQGTQYF. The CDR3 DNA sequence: TGTGCCAGCACCCCCGGGAGGCCCCAAGGGACCCAGTACTTC.

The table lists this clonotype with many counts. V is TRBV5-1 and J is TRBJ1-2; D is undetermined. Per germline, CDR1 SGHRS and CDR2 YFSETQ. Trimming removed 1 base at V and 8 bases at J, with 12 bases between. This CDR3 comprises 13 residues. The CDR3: CASSLMSTLGYTF. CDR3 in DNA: TGCGCCAGCAGCTTGATGAGCACGCTCGGCTACACCTTC.

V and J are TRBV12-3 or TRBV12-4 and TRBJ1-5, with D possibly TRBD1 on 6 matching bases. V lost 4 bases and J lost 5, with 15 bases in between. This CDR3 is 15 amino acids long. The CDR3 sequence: CASSSPLDRYQPQHF. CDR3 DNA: TGTGCCAGCAGTTCTCCCCTGGACAGATATCAGCCCCAGCATTTT.

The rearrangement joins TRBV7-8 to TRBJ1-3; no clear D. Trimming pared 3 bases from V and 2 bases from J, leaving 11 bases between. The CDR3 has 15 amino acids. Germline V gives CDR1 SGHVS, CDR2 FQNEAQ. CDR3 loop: CASSLPGETGNTIYF. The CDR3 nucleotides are TGTGCCAGCAGCTTGCCGGGAGAAACTGGAAACACCATATATTTT.

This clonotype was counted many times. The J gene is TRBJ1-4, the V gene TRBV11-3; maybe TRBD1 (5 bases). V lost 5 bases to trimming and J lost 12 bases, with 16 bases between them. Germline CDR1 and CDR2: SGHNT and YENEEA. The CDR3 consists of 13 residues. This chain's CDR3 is CASSPPGTAELFF. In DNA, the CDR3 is TGTGCCAGCAGCCCACCCGGGACGGCAGAACTGTTTTTT.

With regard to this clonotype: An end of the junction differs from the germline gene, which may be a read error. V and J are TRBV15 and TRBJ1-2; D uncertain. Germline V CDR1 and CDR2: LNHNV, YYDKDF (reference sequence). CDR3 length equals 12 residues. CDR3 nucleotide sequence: TGTGCCACCAGCAGAGATCCCCAGGCTCCGGCCTTC. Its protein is CATSRDPQAPAF.

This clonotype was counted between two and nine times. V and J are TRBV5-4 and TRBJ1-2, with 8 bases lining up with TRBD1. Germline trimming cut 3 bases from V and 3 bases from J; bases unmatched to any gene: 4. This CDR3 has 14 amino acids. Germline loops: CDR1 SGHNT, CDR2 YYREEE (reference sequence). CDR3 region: CASSSHRGDYGYTF. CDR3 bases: TGTGCCAGCAGCTCTCACAGGGGGGACTATGGCTACACCTTC.

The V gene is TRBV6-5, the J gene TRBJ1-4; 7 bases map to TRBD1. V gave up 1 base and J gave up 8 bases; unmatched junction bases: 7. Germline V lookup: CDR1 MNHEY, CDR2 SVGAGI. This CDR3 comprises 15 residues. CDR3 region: CASSYYGQGDEKLFF. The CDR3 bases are TGTGCCAGCAGTTACTATGGCCAGGGGGACGAAAAACTGTTTTTT.

CDR3 DNA sequence: TGCGCCAGCAGACCGACAGGGGTCTCCTACGAGCAGTACTTC. Translating it yields CASRPTGVSYEQYF. The chain employs TRBV5-1 and TRBJ2-7; 8 bases are shared with TRBD1. CDR1 is SGHRS, CDR2 YFSETQ, per germline. The CDR3 consists of 14 residues. V lost 5 bases to trimming and J lost 0 bases; unmatched junction nucleotides: 4.

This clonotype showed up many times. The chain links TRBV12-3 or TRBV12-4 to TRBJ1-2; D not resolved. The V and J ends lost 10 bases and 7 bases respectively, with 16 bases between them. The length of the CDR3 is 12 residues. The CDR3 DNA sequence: TGTGCCACCACGTTGTCGGGCTCTGGCTACACCTTC. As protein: CATTLSGSGYTF.

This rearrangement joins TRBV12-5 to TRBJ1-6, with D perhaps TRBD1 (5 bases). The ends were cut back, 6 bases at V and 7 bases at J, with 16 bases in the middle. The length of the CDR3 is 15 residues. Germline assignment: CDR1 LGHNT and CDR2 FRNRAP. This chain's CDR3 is CASGQSWAGNSPLHF. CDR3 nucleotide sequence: TGTGCTAGTGGACAGTCGTGGGCAGGGAATTCACCCCTCCACTTT.

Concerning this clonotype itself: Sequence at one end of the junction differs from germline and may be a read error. The CDR3 coding sequence is TGTGCCAGCAGTGAAGGAGACAGAAGGAATGGCTACACCTTC. This sequence encodes CASSEGDRRNGYTF. The rearrangement uses TRBV10-3 and TRBJ1-2; D may be TRBD1 (5 bases). Germline-derived CDR1 and CDR2 are ENHRY and SYGVKD. The CDR3 consists of 14 residues.

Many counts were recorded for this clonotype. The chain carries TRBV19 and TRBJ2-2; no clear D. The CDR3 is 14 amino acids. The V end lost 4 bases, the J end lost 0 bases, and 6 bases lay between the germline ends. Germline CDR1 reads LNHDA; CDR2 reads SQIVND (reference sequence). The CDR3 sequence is CASSSRANTGELFF. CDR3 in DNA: TGTGCCAGTAGTAGCAGAGCGAACACCGGGGAGCTGTTTTTT.

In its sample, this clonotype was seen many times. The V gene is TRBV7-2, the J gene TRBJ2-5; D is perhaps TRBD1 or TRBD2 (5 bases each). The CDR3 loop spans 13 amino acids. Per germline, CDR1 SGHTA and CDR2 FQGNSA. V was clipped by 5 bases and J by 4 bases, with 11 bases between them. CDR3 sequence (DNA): TGTGCCAGCAGCACCTCGGGGCGAGAGACCCAGTACTTC. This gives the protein CASSTSGRETQYF. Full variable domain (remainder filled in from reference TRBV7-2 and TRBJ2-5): GAGVSQSPSNKVTEKGKDVELRCDPISGHTALYWYRQSLGQGLEFLIYFQGNSAPDKSGLPSDRFSAERTGGSVSTLTIQRTQQEDSAVYLCASSTSGRETQYFGPGTRLLVL.

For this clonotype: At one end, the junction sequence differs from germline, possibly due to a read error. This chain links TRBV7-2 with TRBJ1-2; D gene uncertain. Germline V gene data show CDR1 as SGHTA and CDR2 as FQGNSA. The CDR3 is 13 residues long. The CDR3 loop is CASSQELDPGHTF. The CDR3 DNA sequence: TGCGCCAGCAGCCAAGAGCTCGATCCAGGTCACACCTTC.

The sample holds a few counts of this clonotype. CDR3: CASSSWEVRGRAGELFF. CDR3 nucleotide sequence: TGTGCCAGCAGCTCCTGGGAGGTCAGGGGGCGCGCCGGGGAGCTGTTTTTT. This chain links TRBV7-2 with TRBJ2-2; 8 bases match TRBD1. This CDR3 is 17 amino acids long. Germline V gene lookup returns CDR1 SGHTA and CDR2 FQGNSA. V dropped 4 bases and J dropped 6; count of bases not matched to a gene: 13.

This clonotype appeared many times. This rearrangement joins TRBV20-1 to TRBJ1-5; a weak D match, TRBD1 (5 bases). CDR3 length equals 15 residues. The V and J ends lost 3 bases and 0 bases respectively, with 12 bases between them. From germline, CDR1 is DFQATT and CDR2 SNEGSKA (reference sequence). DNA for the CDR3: TGCAGTGCTAGTGGGGGAATCGCTAGCAATCAGCCCCAGCATTTT. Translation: CSASGGIASNQPQHF.

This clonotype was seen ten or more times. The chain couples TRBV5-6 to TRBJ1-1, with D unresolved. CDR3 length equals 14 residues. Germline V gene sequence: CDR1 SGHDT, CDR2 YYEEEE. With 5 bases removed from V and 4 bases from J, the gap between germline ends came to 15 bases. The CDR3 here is CASSSQAWATEAFF. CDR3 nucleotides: TGTGCCAGCAGTTCTCAGGCCTGGGCCACTGAAGCTTTCTTT.

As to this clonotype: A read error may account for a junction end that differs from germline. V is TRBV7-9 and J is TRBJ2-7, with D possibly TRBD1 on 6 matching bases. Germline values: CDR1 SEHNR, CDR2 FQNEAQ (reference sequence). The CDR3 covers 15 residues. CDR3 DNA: TGTGCCTGCAGCTTAAGTGGGGGCGGAGCCTACGAGCAGTACTTC. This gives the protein CACSLSGGGAYEQYF.

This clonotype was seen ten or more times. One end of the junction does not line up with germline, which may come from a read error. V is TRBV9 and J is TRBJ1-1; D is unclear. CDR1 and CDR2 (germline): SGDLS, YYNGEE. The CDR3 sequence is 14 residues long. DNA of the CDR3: TGTGCCAACAGCGTAGAATCCGTGAACACTGAAGCTTTCTTT. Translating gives CANSVESVNTEAFF.

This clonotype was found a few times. CDR3 loop: CASSLYWDEQYF. As DNA, the CDR3 is TGTGCCAGCAGCTTATACTGGGACGAGCAGTACTTC. The rearrangement joins TRBV7-2 to TRBJ2-7; D is undetermined. Germline values: CDR1 SGHTA, CDR2 FQGNSA. V dropped 2 bases and J dropped 5 bases, with 7 bases sitting between them. The CDR3 extends over 12 amino acids.

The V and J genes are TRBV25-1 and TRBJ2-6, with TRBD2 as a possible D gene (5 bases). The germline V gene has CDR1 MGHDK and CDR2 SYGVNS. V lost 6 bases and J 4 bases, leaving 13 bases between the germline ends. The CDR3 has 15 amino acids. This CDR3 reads CASSSDSGGANVLTF. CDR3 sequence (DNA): TGTGCCAGCAGCTCGGACTCTGGAGGGGCCAACGTCCTGACTTTC.

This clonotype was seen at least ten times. The CDR3 region has the DNA TGCAGCGTTGAAGTATCGGGACCCTATGGCTACACCTTC. Its translation is CSVEVSGPYGYTF. The rearrangement joins TRBV29-1 to TRBJ1-2, with D possibly being TRBD1 (5 bases). This CDR3 contains 13 residues. The germline V and J ends were trimmed by 1 base and 4 bases, with 10 bases remaining between them. CDR1 SQVTM and CDR2 ANQGSEA come from the germline V gene.